Included here is one T cell receptor (beta chain) sequence, with context. This specimen comes from a study of tissue T cells after allogeneic stem cell transplantation. As for the study in general: Of the grafts for graft-versus-host disease patients, four were unmodified and three CD34-selected.

Sequencing of TCRbeta CDR3 at survey depth gave sequences and template counts. Produced via immunoSEQ multiplex PCR; TCRdb's table is partial and in-frame only. The data hold about 4,300 clones, with 60% to 80% observed a single time. CDR1 is SEHNR and CDR2 is FQNEAQ in the germline V gene (reference sequence). The CDR3 runs 12 residues. Between the trimmed V and J ends, which lost 5 bases and 9 bases, there was a span of 11 bases. The sequence came from a female patient between 18 and 50 years old with steroid-refractory graft-versus-host disease after an allogeneic stem cell transplant. Some T cells here may be from the graft donor. Sample: duodenal tissue, taken at autopsy. This chain joins TRBV7-9 and TRBJ1-5; D ambiguous. The CDR3: CASSLGVGPQHF. CDR3 DNA: TGTGCCAGCAGCCTCGGAGTAGGGCCCCAGCATTTT.